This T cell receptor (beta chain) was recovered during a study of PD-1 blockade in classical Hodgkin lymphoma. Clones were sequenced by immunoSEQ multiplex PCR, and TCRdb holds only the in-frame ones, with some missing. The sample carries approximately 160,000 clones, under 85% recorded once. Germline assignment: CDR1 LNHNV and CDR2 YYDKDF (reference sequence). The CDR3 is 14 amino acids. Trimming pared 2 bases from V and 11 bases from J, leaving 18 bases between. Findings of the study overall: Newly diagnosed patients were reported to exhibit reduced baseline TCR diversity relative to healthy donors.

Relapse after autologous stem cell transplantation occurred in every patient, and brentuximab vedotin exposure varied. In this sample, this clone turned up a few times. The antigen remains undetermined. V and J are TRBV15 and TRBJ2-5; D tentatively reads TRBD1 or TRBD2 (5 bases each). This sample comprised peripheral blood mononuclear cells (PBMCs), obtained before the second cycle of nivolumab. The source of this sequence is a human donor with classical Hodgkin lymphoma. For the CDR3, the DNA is TGTGCCACCAGCAGATCTCTCTCGGGACGTCAGCAGTACTTC. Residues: CATSRSLSGRQQYF. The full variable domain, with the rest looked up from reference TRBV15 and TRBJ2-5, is DAMVIQNPRYQVTQFGKPVTLSCSQTLNHNVMYWYQQKSSQAPKLLFHYYDKDFNNEADTPDNFQSRRPNTSFCFLDIRSPGLGDTAMYLCATSRSLSGRQQYFGPGTRLLVL.